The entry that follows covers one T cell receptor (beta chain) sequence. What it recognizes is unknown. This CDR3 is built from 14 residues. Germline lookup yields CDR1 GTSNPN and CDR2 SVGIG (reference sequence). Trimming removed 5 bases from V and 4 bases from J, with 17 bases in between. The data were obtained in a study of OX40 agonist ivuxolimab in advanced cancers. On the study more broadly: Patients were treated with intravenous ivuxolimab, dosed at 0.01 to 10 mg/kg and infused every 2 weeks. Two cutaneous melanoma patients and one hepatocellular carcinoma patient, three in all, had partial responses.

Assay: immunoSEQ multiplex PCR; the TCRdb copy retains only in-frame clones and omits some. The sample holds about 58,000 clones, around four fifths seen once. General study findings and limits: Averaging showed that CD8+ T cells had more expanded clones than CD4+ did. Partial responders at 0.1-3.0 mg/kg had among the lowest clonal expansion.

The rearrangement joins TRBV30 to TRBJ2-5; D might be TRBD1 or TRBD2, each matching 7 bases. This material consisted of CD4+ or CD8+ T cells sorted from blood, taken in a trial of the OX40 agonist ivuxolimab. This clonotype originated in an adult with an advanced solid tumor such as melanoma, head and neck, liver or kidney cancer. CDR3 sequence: CAWCRQGGGETQYF. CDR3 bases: TGTGCCTGGTGTCGACAGGGAGGGGGAGAGACCCAGTACTTC. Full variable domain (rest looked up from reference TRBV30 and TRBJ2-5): SQTIHQWPATLVQPVGSPLSLECTVEGTSNPNLYWYRQAAGRGLQLLFYSVGIGQISSEVPQNLSASRPQDRQFILSSKKLLLSDSGFYLCAWCRQGGGETQYFGPGTRLLVL.